These T cell receptor beta chains were read from a single sample in a study of blood T cells in healthy people across ages. TCRdb ran MiXCR on the 5' RACE reads and lists one entry per CDR3 protein. The table shows fewer than 1 million distinct CDR3 sequences, with under 55% occurring only once. The sequenced sample consisted of blood. Receptors were obtained from a man aged 55 to 70 in good health. CDR3s include the opening cysteine and the closing phenylalanine or tryptophan. Fields, in order: D gene, J gene, V gene, clone size, CDR3 protein, CDR3 DNA. A D gene is named only where the DNA matches it firmly. Clone size is stated in some rows and not others, as once, few, many or a class when expanded.

>.|TRBJ1-1|TRBV9|few
CASSGRGSMNTEAFF
TGTGCCAGCAGCGGAAGGGGGTCGATGAACACTGAAGCTTTCTTT
>TRBD1|TRBJ1-1|TRBV20-1|.
CSARARGQGDTEAFF
TGCAGTGCTAGAGCGAGGGGACAGGGGGACACTGAAGCTTTCTTT
>.|TRBJ2-1|TRBV7-3|.
CASSLSTGNEQFF
TGTGCCAGCAGCTTAAGTACGGGGAATGAGCAGTTCTTC
>.|TRBJ2-6|TRBV2|.
CASRQAREGSGANVLTF
TGTGCCAGCAGGCAGGCCAGGGAAGGCTCTGGGGCCAACGTCCTGACTTTC
>TRBD2|TRBJ2-5|TRBV11-2|few
CASSKGTSGDATTQYF
TGTGCCAGCAGCAAAGGGACTAGCGGGGACGCCACAACCCAGTACTTC
>.|TRBJ2-5|TRBV7-2|many
CASSLRGRRDQYF
TGTGCCAGCAGCTTACGGGGGAGGAGGGACCAGTACTTC
>TRBD1|TRBJ2-7|TRBV2|.
CASSERRDRAYEQYF
TGTGCCAGCAGTGAACGGCGGGACAGGGCCTACGAGCAGTACTTC
>.|TRBJ1-2|TRBV12-3/TRBV12-4|few
CASSSRNYGYTF
TGTGCCAGCAGTTCACGGAACTATGGCTACACCTTC
>.|TRBJ1-6|TRBV6-5|.
CASSFGTGGSPLHF
TGTGCCAGCAGTTTTGGGACCGGGGGCTCACCCCTCCACTTT
>TRBD1|TRBJ1-6|TRBV2|few
CASSLQGTAYNSPLHF
TGTGCCAGCAGTCTACAGGGGACGGCCTATAATTCACCCCTCCACTTT
>.|TRBJ2-7|TRBV27|.
CASSIIFSSYEQYF
TGTGCCAGCAGTATTATTTTTTCCTCCTACGAGCAGTACTTC
>.|TRBJ1-4|TRBV3-1|few
CASSHARTDNEKLFF
TGTGCCAGCAGCCACGCCAGGACGGACAATGAAAAACTGTTTTTT
>TRBD2|TRBJ2-3|TRBV27|few
CASSPERESTDTQYF
TGTGCCAGCAGTCCCGAGCGGGAAAGCACAGATACGCAGTATTTT
>.|TRBJ2-3|TRBV14|.
CASSQKLGADTQYF
TGTGCCAGCAGCCAGAAGCTAGGCGCAGATACGCAGTATTTT
>.|TRBJ2-1|TRBV15|once
CATSPGSVFHNEQFF
TGTGCCACCAGCCCCGGCAGCGTCTTCCACAATGAGCAGTTCTTC
>TRBD1|TRBJ1-6|TRBV20-1|few
CSARVAQGKTGSPLHF
TGCAGTGCTAGAGTCGCACAGGGGAAGACGGGCTCACCCCTCCACTTT
>.|TRBJ1-1|TRBV11-2|.
CASSPHFGEGVSEAFF
TGTGCCAGCAGCCCCCACTTTGGGGAAGGCGTCTCTGAAGCTTTCTTT
>.|TRBJ2-1|TRBV6-2/TRBV6-3|.
CASSYSLWIQDNEQFF
TGTGCCAGCAGTTACTCATTGTGGATTCAGGACAATGAGCAGTTCTTC
>.|TRBJ2-7|TRBV7-2|.
CASSPRDSLYSYEQYF
TGTGCCAGCAGCCCTCGGGACTCCCTCTACTCCTACGAGCAGTACTTC
>.|TRBJ1-6|TRBV5-6|once
CASSTLGGPQDSPLHF
TGTGCCAGCAGCACCCTCGGGGGTCCCCAGGATTCACCCCTCCACTTT
>TRBD2|TRBJ2-5|TRBV7-2|.
CASSPKLARAQETQYF
TGTGCCAGCAGTCCCAAACTAGCGAGGGCTCAAGAGACCCAGTACTTC
>.|TRBJ2-7|TRBV7-2|few
CASSLSGQDHHEQYF
TGTGCCAGCAGCTTAAGCGGGCAGGATCACCACGAGCAGTACTTC